Sequencing of this T cell receptor (beta chain) was carried out in a study of cytotoxic CD8 clonotypes in ibrutinib-treated CLL. PBMCs that had been cryopreserved were the source of roughly 2.2 micrograms of genomic DNA for TCR beta libraries. Trimming cost V 1 base and J 2 bases, with 12 bases left between them. This CDR3 is 16 amino acids long. Looked up from germline, CDR1 is SNHLY and CDR2 is FYNNEI. Study-level findings and limits: Clonality increased at ibrutinib response and stayed stable in sustained remission. At progression, however, it fell back toward baseline.

Depths of 1 in 200,000 to 1 in 1 million T cells were the sequencing target. The data were produced by immunoSEQ multiplex PCR, yet TCRdb's version contains in-frame clones alone and is incomplete. This table has 50,000 to 60,000 clones, approximately 87% appearing once. With respect to this clone: The antigen is undetermined.

Sample: PBMCs, taken after 24 months of ibrutinib treatment. This rearrangement joins TRBV2 to TRBJ1-5; D not certain. This clonotype was obtained from a human donor with chronic lymphocytic leukemia. The CDR3 spells CASSEGPAGGNQPQHF. Here the CDR3 DNA reads TGTGCCAGCAGTGAAGGACCGGCGGGAGGCAATCAGCCCCAGCATTTT.